These 26 T cell receptor beta chains were all obtained from the same sample, sequenced in a study of shared clonotypes between healthy human individuals. The assay was immunoSEQ multiplex PCR, and TCRdb's table has in-frame clones only and misses some. Of about 1.5 million clones detected, 98% appear once; the ten largest clones hold about 0.42%. The sample consisted of naive CD4+ T cells sorted from blood. Subset indicated: CD45RA+ positively selected. These receptors came from a man aged 25-40 years in good health.

V and J are TRBV15 and TRBJ2-1, with 12 bases identical to TRBD2. J gave up 6 bases and V 0 bases, and 6 bases lay outside the gene matches. The CDR3 contains 17 residues. CDR1 is LNHNV, CDR2 YYDKDF, per germline (reference sequence). This CDR3 is CATSRDRLAGVTNEQFF. Written as DNA, the CDR3 is TGTGCCACCAGCAGAGATCGACTAGCGGGAGTAACCAATGAGCAGTTCTTC.

The chain couples TRBV19 to TRBJ2-5; D assignment may be TRBD1 or TRBD2 (6 bases each). The CDR3 has 15 amino acids. Between the trimmed V and J ends, which lost 6 bases and 5 bases, there was a span of 19 bases. The germline gives CDR1 LNHDA, CDR2 SQIVND (reference sequence). CDR3 bases: TGTGCCAGTAGGCTATTGGGGGGCCGCGGGGAGACCCAGTACTTC. Translating it yields CASRLLGGRGETQYF.

The genes are TRBV2 and TRBJ2-3, with D tentatively TRBD2 (5 bases). Germline CDR1 is SNHLY and CDR2 is FYNNEI. The CDR3 consists of 12 residues. Trimming pared 7 bases from V and 9 bases from J, leaving 14 bases between. This CDR3 reads CASNRSPGTQYF. CDR3 nucleotides: TGTGCCAGCAACCGAAGTCCGGGGACGCAGTATTTT.

CDR3 sequence (DNA): TGCGCCAGCAGGAACGGGACAGGGAGTTTCTACGAGCAGTACTTC. Its protein is CASRNGTGSFYEQYF. This chain joins TRBV5-1 and TRBJ2-7, with 9 bases aligning to TRBD1. V dropped 5 bases and J dropped 3; count of bases not matched to a gene: 9. The germline gives CDR1 SGHRS, CDR2 YFSETQ. The CDR3 is 15 residues long. The full variable domain, its missing parts supplied by reference TRBV5-1 and TRBJ2-7, is KAGVTQTPRYLIKTRGQQVTLSCSPISGHRSVSWYQQTPGQGLQFLFEYFSETQRNKGNFPGRFSGRQFSNSRSEMNVSTLELGDSALYLCASRNGTGSFYEQYFGPGTRLTVT.

A remark on this clone: Different DNA sequences within this sample yield the same CDR3. The rearrangement joins TRBV18 to TRBJ1-1; D is unclear. The V end lost 3 bases, the J end lost 4 bases, and 6 bases lay between the germline ends. This CDR3 spans 12 amino acids. CDR1 is KGHSH, CDR2 LQKENI, per germline. For the CDR3, the DNA is TGTGCCAGCTCACCTACCGGCACTGAAGCTTTCTTT. Translated, it gives CASSPTGTEAFF.

The chain employs TRBV5-5 and TRBJ1-3; perhaps TRBD1 as D (5 bases). Per the germline V gene, CDR1 is SGHKS and CDR2 is YYEKEE (reference sequence). Between the trimmed V and J ends, which lost 4 bases and 0 bases, there was a span of 20 bases. This CDR3 has 18 amino acids. The CDR3 protein is CASSHQLGLGRSGNTIYF. The CDR3 bases are TGTGCCAGCAGCCACCAATTGGGGTTGGGGCGCTCTGGAAACACCATATATTTT.

The chain links TRBV30 to TRBJ1-5; 7 bases align to TRBD1. The CDR3 has 14 amino acids. The V and J ends lost 4 bases and 3 bases, in that order; junction bases with no gene match: 6. Germline V lookup: CDR1 GTSNPN, CDR2 SVGIG (reference sequence). The CDR3 DNA reads TGTGCCTGGACCCAGGGGGGGAACAATCAGCCCCAGCATTTT. Translating gives CAWTQGGNNQPQHF.

The CDR3 sequence: CASSLPGLSSSYNEQFF. CDR3 sequence (DNA): TGCGCCAGCAGCCTCCCGGGACTTTCCTCCTCCTACAATGAGCAGTTCTTC. This chain connects TRBV5-1 to TRBJ2-1, with D perhaps matching TRBD2 (6 bases). V gave up 4 bases and J gave up 0 bases, with 17 bases separating them. The CDR3 is made up of 17 amino acids. CDR1 SGHRS and CDR2 YFSETQ come from the germline V gene.

CDR3 sequence (DNA): TGCGCCAGCAGCCGGGACAAGTTCTACGAGCAGTACTTC. This gives the protein CASSRDKFYEQYF. The J gene is TRBJ2-7, the V gene TRBV10-2; possible D gene TRBD1, 6 bases. Trimming stripped 6 bases from V and 3 bases from J, with 12 bases between. CDR1 is WSHSY, CDR2 SAAADI, per germline. The length of the CDR3 is 13 residues.

The chain couples TRBV18 to TRBJ1-2; D possibly corresponds to TRBD1 (6 bases). The CDR3 extends over 15 amino acids. Trimming removed 3 bases from V and 2 bases from J, with 13 bases in between. Per the germline V gene, CDR1 is KGHSH and CDR2 is LQKENI. CDR3 region: CASSPLGGANYGYTF. The DNA of the CDR3 is TGTGCCAGCTCACCCCTTGGGGGCGCAAACTATGGCTACACCTTC.

The V and J genes are TRBV18 and TRBJ2-1; D remains unclear. The germline V gene encodes CDR1 KGHSH and CDR2 LQKENI. CDR3 size: 14 residues. V lost 4 bases and J lost 5, with 12 bases in between. The CDR3, as DNA: TGTGCCAGCTCACAGTCGCCGGCGCACAATGAGCAGTTCTTC. This translates into CASSQSPAHNEQFF.

The chain employs TRBV11-2 and TRBJ1-1; a weak D match, TRBD1 (5 bases). The germline CDR1 and CDR2 sequences are SGHAT and FQNNGV. Trimming took 0 bases from V and 1 from J, leaving 18 bases between them. CDR3 length: 18 residues. CDR3 residues: CASSLESAGRKENTEAFF. The CDR3, as DNA: TGTGCCAGCAGCTTAGAGTCGGCAGGGAGGAAGGAGAACACTGAAGCTTTCTTT.

The genes are TRBV19 and TRBJ2-1, with 10 bases identical to TRBD2. This CDR3 spans 16 amino acids. V gave up 6 bases and J gave up 8 bases; unmatched junction bases: 13. Germline lookup yields CDR1 LNHDA and CDR2 SQIVND (reference sequence). The CDR3 DNA reads as TGTGCCAGTAGAAACACTAGCGGGATGTCCCGGGATGAGCAGTTCTTC. It encodes CASRNTSGMSRDEQFF.

This rearrangement joins TRBV5-1 to TRBJ2-3; no firm D call. Germline V lookup: CDR1 SGHRS, CDR2 YFSETQ. This CDR3 is 14 amino acids long. Between the trimmed V and J ends, which lost 3 bases and 2 bases, there was a span of 10 bases. The CDR3 DNA reads as TGCGCCAGCAGCTCCGGCCCCAACACAGATACGCAGTATTTT. Translation gives CASSSGPNTDTQYF.

The table lists this clone with a count of one. The rearrangement uses TRBV5-4 and TRBJ2-2; 8 bases match TRBD2. Germline loops: CDR1 SGHNT, CDR2 YYREEE (reference sequence). J was trimmed by 6 bases and V by 0 bases; bases with no gene match: 7. CDR3 length: 16 amino acids. The CDR3 DNA follows: TGTGCCAGCAGCTTGGGCGGGACTAGTATACCCGGGGAGCTGTTTTTT. The encoded protein is CASSLGGTSIPGELFF.

This chain uses TRBV30 with TRBJ2-2; weak D call: TRBD1 (6 bases). This CDR3 contains 15 residues. Looked up from germline, CDR1 is GTSNPN and CDR2 is SVGIG (reference sequence). Trimming took off 3 bases at V and 3 bases at J, with 14 bases between the two ends. The CDR3 DNA reads TGTGCCTGGAGGGCCCCGCCAGGGGACACCGGGGAGCTGTTTTTT. It specifies CAWRAPPGDTGELFF.

The CDR3 here is CASTLTGVSYEQYF. CDR3 sequence (DNA): TGTGCCAGCACCTTGACAGGGGTCTCCTACGAGCAGTACTTC. The chain has TRBV6-1 and TRBJ2-7, with TRBD1 matching over 8 bases. The CDR3 runs 14 residues. Germline loops: CDR1 MNHNS, CDR2 SASEGT. The trim removed 7 bases at V and 0 bases at J, leaving 5 bases unmatched.

With regard to this clone: The same CDR3 is also encoded by other DNA sequences in this sample. The chain uses TRBV20-1 and TRBJ2-1, with D unresolved. The CDR3 totals 11 residues. CDR1 and CDR2 from the germline V gene are DFQATT and SNEGSKA (reference sequence). The V end was cut by 3 bases, the J end by 5 bases, with 5 bases between. The CDR3 here is CSARRDNEQFF. The CDR3 coding sequence is TGCAGTGCTAGGCGAGACAATGAGCAGTTCTTC.

This sequence joins TRBV27 and TRBJ1-5; the D is unclear. Per germline, CDR1 MNHEY and CDR2 SMNVEV (reference sequence). The CDR3 loop spans 15 amino acids. Trimming took 2 bases from V and 2 from J, leaving 10 bases between them. The CDR3 here is CASSLTTNGNQPQHF. The CDR3, as DNA: TGTGCCAGCAGTTTAACGACGAACGGCAATCAGCCCCAGCATTTT.

The chain employs TRBV7-2 and TRBJ2-7; D gene unclear. V shed 2 bases and J shed 1 base, with 6 bases lying between them. Germline CDR1 reads SGHTA; CDR2 reads FQGNSA. This CDR3 spans 13 amino acids. The CDR3 DNA sequence: TGTGCCAGCAGCTTAAGCCCTTCCTACGAGCAGTACTTC. Encoded protein: CASSLSPSYEQYF.

V and J are TRBV5-8 and TRBJ2-7; D is unclear. Trimming left V 0 bases short and J 5 bases short, with 15 bases between. CDR1 and CDR2 from the germline V gene are SGHTS and YDEGEE. CDR3 length: 15 residues. The CDR3 bases are TGTGCCAGCAGCTTGGAGAGCTGGGTTACCCACGAGCAGTACTTC. This sequence encodes CASSLESWVTHEQYF.

This chain links TRBV18 with TRBJ2-3; TRBD1 or TRBD2 may be the D gene (5 bases each). V was cut by 0 bases and J by 6 bases, with 10 bases left in between. CDR1 and CDR2 (germline): KGHSH, LQKENI. This CDR3 contains 14 residues. CDR3 amino acids: CASSPPRGVDTQYF. The CDR3 nucleotides read TGTGCCAGCTCACCACCTAGAGGGGTGGATACGCAGTATTTT.

This clone was counted once. The genes are TRBV5-5 and TRBJ2-7; TRBD1 matches at 10 bases. Per the germline V gene, CDR1 is SGHKS and CDR2 is YYEKEE (reference sequence). The CDR3 has 15 residues. Unmatched junction bases numbered 5, after V lost 4 bases and J lost 1 base. This CDR3 reads CASSPGTGVSYEQYF. The CDR3 coding sequence is TGTGCCAGCAGCCCCGGGACAGGGGTTTCCTACGAGCAGTACTTC.

The chain joins TRBV6-6 to TRBJ1-2; the D gene is possibly TRBD1 (5 bases). This CDR3 has 13 amino acids. The V end lost 2 bases, the J end lost 7 bases, and 11 bases lay between the germline ends. Germline CDR1 reads MNHNY; CDR2 reads SVGAGI (reference sequence). CDR3 bases: TGTGCCAGCAGTTACCCGGGGCAAGGTGGCTACACCTTC. It translates to CASSYPGQGGYTF.

V usage is TRBV4-3 and J usage is TRBJ2-3, with 7 nucleotides matching TRBD2. The CDR3 runs 16 residues. CDR1 is LGHNA and CDR2 is YSLEER in the germline V gene. Germline trimming cut 0 bases from V and 6 bases from J; bases unmatched to any gene: 9. This chain's CDR3 is CASSQDRTRQGDTQYF. CDR3 DNA: TGCGCCAGCAGCCAAGATAGGACTAGGCAGGGTGATACGCAGTATTTT.

The rearrangement joins TRBV5-1 to TRBJ2-2, with 12 bases identical to TRBD2. With 0 bases clipped from V and 7 bases from J, the junction kept 16 bases outside the gene matches. This CDR3 comprises 20 residues. The V gene's germline CDR1 is SGHRS and CDR2 YFSETQ. The CDR3 nucleotides are TGCGCCAGCAGCTTGGAAGGTCCGGGACTAGCGGGCGGGACGCTCGGGGAGCTGTTTTTT. Encoded protein: CASSLEGPGLAGGTLGELFF. The full variable domain, completed using reference TRBV5-1 and TRBJ2-2, is KAGVTQTPRYLIKTRGQQVTLSCSPISGHRSVSWYQQTPGQGLQFLFEYFSETQRNKGNFPGRFSGRQFSNSRSEMNVSTLELGDSALYLCASSLEGPGLAGGTLGELFFGEGSRLTVL.